This T cell receptor (beta chain) appears in the sequencing data of a study of blood T cell repertoires in COVID-19. Whole-study context: Researchers got acute and convalescent COVID-19 samples from the United States, Italy and Spain.

In the study's own analysis: Researchers report that nucleated cell counts were estimated from reference gene primer amplification. Sequencing was performed with immunoSEQ multiplex PCR; in TCRdb, only in-frame clones are kept and a portion is missing. V and J calls plus clone size are reproduced from that table; the DNA served to infer D and trimming. The sample includes some 210,000 clones, approximately 84% of them seen just once. This clone was found once. Germline-derived CDR1 and CDR2 are MNHEY and SVGAGI. There are 16 residues in the CDR3. V gave up 0 bases and J gave up 2 bases, with 11 bases separating them.

The source is a woman between 50 and 59 years old with active or convalescent COVID-19. The source material was peripheral blood. This chain links TRBV6-5 with TRBJ2-1, with D tentatively TRBD1 (5 bases). The CDR3, as DNA: TGTGCCAGCAGTTACTCGAAACAGGTCGCCTACAATGAGCAGTTCTTC. Translating gives CASSYSKQVAYNEQFF.